A selection of T cell receptor beta chains follows, all from one sample in a study of T cells in pancreatic ductal adenocarcinoma. Profiling relied on immunoSEQ multiplex PCR, and the TCRdb table lists in-frame clones only, not all of them. In the table there are under 6,500 clones, less than 75% of which are singletons. Sequencing was performed on pancreatic tumor tissue. All receptors derive from a human donor with pancreatic ductal adenocarcinoma. The CDR3 runs from the conserved cysteine through the conserved F or W. D genes are given only for firm matches. Rows may omit the clone size; those that give it use once, few, many or a size class.

CDR3: CASSPLGSSYNEQFF
DNA: TGTGCCAGCTCACCACTTGGGAGCTCCTACAATGAGCAGTTCTTC
V: TRBV18
J: TRBJ2-1
D: NA
size: NA

CDR3: CASMSGRMNTGELFF
DNA: TGTGCCAGTATGAGTGGCAGGATGAACACCGGGGAGCTGTTTTTT
V: TRBV19
J: TRBJ2-2
D: NA
size: few

CDR3: CASRATSGAYNEQFF
DNA: TGTGCCAGCAGAGCCACTAGCGGCGCCTACAATGAGCAGTTCTTC
V: TRBV2
J: TRBJ2-1
D: TRBD2
size: NA

CDR3: CASSPANEKLFF
DNA: TGTGCCAGCAGCCCGGCTAATGAAAAACTGTTTTTT
V: TRBV2
J: TRBJ1-4
D: NA
size: NA

CDR3: CASSQGVQTDTQYF
DNA: TGCGCCAGCAGCCAAGGGGTACAGACAGATACGCAGTATTTT
V: TRBV4-3
J: TRBJ2-3
D: NA
size: NA

CDR3: CASSLKDSYGYTF
DNA: TGTGCCAGCAGCCTGAAAGACAGCTATGGCTACACCTTC
V: TRBV5-4
J: TRBJ1-2
D: NA
size: NA

CDR3: CASGGGIYPYEQYF
DNA: TGTGCCAGCGGCGGGGGGATATATCCCTACGAGCAGTACTTC
V: TRBV7-8
J: TRBJ2-7
D: TRBD2
size: NA

CDR3: CARGGYTDTQYF
DNA: TGTGCCAGGGGGGGGTACACAGATACGCAGTATTTT
V: TRBV27
J: TRBJ2-3
D: TRBD2
size: NA

CDR3: CAIRGPGHGPYEQYF
DNA: TGTGCCATCAGGGGGCCGGGACACGGACCCTACGAGCAGTACTTC
V: TRBV10-3
J: TRBJ2-7
D: NA
size: few

CDR3: CASSARGNTEAFF
DNA: TGTGCCAGTAGTGCTCGGGGGAACACTGAAGCTTTCTTT
V: TRBV19
J: TRBJ1-1
D: NA
size: few

CDR3: CASRSGGASFADTQYF
DNA: TGTGCCAGCAGAAGCGGGGGGGCCTCGTTTGCAGATACGCAGTATTTT
V: TRBV5-4
J: TRBJ2-3
D: TRBD2
size: NA

CDR3: CASSVTDTQYF
DNA: TGTGCCAGCAGCGTCACAGATACGCAGTATTTT
V: TRBV2
J: TRBJ2-3
D: NA
size: NA

CDR3: CASSPDIAGELFF
DNA: TGTGCCAGCAGTCCTGACATCGCCGGGGAGCTGTTTTTT
V: TRBV2
J: TRBJ2-2
D: NA
size: NA

CDR3: CASSFDTSLGNQPQHF
DNA: TGTGCCAGCAGTTTCGACACGAGCCTTGGGAATCAGCCCCAGCATTTT
V: TRBV28
J: TRBJ1-5
D: NA
size: NA

CDR3: CASSQNIFRAHNEKLFF
DNA: TGTGCCAGCAGCCAAAATATATTCAGGGCACATAATGAAAAACTGTTTTTT
V: TRBV7-6
J: TRBJ1-4
D: NA
size: few

CDR3: CASNPDRVSNTGELFF
DNA: TGTGCCAGCAACCCTGACAGGGTATCGAACACCGGGGAGCTGTTTTTT
V: TRBV7-2
J: TRBJ2-2
D: TRBD1
size: NA

CDR3: CASRDRTLSTDTQYF
DNA: TGTGCCAGCAGGGACAGGACCCTAAGCACAGATACGCAGTATTTT
V: TRBV6-1
J: TRBJ2-3
D: TRBD1
size: NA

CDR3: CASSVVTGQGYEQYF
DNA: TGTGCCAGCAGCGTCGTGACGGGACAGGGCTACGAGCAGTACTTC
V: TRBV7-2
J: TRBJ2-7
D: TRBD1
size: NA

CDR3: CASSLAVDYGYTF
DNA: TGCGCCAGCAGCTTGGCCGTAGACTATGGCTACACCTTC
V: TRBV5-1
J: TRBJ1-2
D: NA
size: NA

CDR3: CASSPNSGGETQYF
DNA: TGTGCCAGCAGCCCAAATAGCGGGGGTGAGACCCAGTACTTC
V: TRBV5-4
J: TRBJ2-5
D: TRBD2
size: NA

CDR3: CASRAGTGWEQYF
DNA: TGTGCCAGCAGAGCCGGGACAGGGTGGGAGCAGTACTTC
V: TRBV11-3
J: TRBJ2-7
D: TRBD1
size: NA

CDR3: CASSESLLGTF
DNA: TGTGCCAGCAGTGAATCTCTTCTAGGTACCTTC
V: TRBV2
J: TRBJ1-2
D: NA
size: NA

CDR3: CASSLTPTGDRVETQYF
DNA: TGTGCCAGCAGCTTAACCCCCACTGGGGACAGGGTCGAGACCCAGTACTTC
V: TRBV7-3
J: TRBJ2-5
D: TRBD1
size: NA

CDR3: CSARQGNYEQYF
DNA: TGCAGCGCCAGACAGGGGAACTACGAGCAGTACTTC
V: TRBV29-1
J: TRBJ2-7
D: TRBD1
size: NA

CDR3: CATRTGQGTDTQYF
DNA: TGTGCCACCAGAACCGGACAGGGAACAGATACGCAGTATTTT
V: TRBV15
J: TRBJ2-3
D: TRBD1
size: NA

CDR3: CATRQGWNSPLHF
DNA: TGTGCCACCCGACAGGGATGGAACTCACCCCTCCACTTT
V: TRBV2
J: TRBJ1-6
D: TRBD1
size: few

CDR3: CASGGLAGTGELFF
DNA: TGTGCCAGCGGCGGACTAGCGGGGACCGGGGAGCTGTTTTTT
V: TRBV9
J: TRBJ2-2
D: TRBD2
size: NA

CDR3: CASSQGTAGRVLETQYF
DNA: TGCGCCAGCAGCCAGGGTACGGCAGGGAGGGTCCTAGAGACCCAGTACTTC
V: TRBV4-1
J: TRBJ2-5
D: TRBD2
size: NA

CDR3: CASSLVGLQDGYTF
DNA: TGTGCCAGCAGTTTGGTCGGGTTACAGGATGGCTACACCTTC
V: TRBV28
J: TRBJ1-2
D: NA
size: NA

CDR3: CASSPPTALAGYAGELFF
DNA: TGTGCCAGCAGTCCCCCGACTGCGCTAGCGGGGTACGCCGGGGAGCTGTTTTTT
V: TRBV7-9
J: TRBJ2-2
D: TRBD2
size: NA

CDR3: CASRSGQAYGYTF
DNA: TGTGCCAGCAGATCGGGACAGGCCTATGGCTACACCTTC
V: TRBV6-5
J: TRBJ1-2
D: TRBD1
size: NA

CDR3: CASSFDRYSPLHF
DNA: TGTGCCAGCAGCTTTGACAGATATTCACCCCTCCACTTT
V: TRBV11-3
J: TRBJ1-6
D: NA
size: NA

CDR3: CASSFGQGDTEAFF
DNA: TGTGCCAGCAGCTTTGGGCAGGGGGACACTGAAGCTTTCTTT
V: TRBV5-6
J: TRBJ1-1
D: TRBD1
size: few

CDR3: CASSLVTGFYEQYF
DNA: TGTGCCAGCAGCTTGGTAACAGGCTTCTACGAGCAGTACTTC
V: TRBV5-6
J: TRBJ2-7
D: NA
size: NA

CDR3: CASSPGLNTEAFF
DNA: TGTGCCAGCAGCCCAGGGCTGAACACTGAAGCTTTCTTT
V: TRBV7-8
J: TRBJ1-1
D: NA
size: NA

CDR3: CAISELPTNYGYTF
DNA: TGTGCCATCAGTGAACTTCCCACTAACTATGGCTACACCTTC
V: TRBV10-3
J: TRBJ1-2
D: NA
size: NA

CDR3: CASQRVGIRETQYF
DNA: TGTGCCAGCCAGCGGGTCGGGATAAGAGAGACCCAGTACTTC
V: TRBV6-6
J: TRBJ2-5
D: NA
size: NA

CDR3: CASSLPGVGNEQFF
DNA: TGTGCCAGCAGTTTACCAGGGGTAGGGAATGAGCAGTTCTTC
V: TRBV27
J: TRBJ2-1
D: NA
size: NA

CDR3: CASGGTGTYEQYF
DNA: TGTGCCAGCGGGGGGACAGGAACCTACGAGCAGTACTTC
V: TRBV2
J: TRBJ2-7
D: TRBD1
size: large